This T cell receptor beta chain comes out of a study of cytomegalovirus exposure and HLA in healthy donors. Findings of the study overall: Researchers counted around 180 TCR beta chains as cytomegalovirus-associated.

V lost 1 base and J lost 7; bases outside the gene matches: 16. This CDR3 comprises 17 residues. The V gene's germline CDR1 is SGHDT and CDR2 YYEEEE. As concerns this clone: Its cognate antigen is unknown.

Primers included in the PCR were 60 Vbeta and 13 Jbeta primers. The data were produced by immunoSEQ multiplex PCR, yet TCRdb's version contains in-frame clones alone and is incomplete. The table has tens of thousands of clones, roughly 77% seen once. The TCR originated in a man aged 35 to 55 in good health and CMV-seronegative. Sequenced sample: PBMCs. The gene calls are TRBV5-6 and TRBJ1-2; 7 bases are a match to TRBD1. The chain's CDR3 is CASSLRQGRNSKTGYTF. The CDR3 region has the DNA TGTGCCAGCAGCTTGAGACAGGGCCGGAACTCAAAAACTGGCTACACCTTC.